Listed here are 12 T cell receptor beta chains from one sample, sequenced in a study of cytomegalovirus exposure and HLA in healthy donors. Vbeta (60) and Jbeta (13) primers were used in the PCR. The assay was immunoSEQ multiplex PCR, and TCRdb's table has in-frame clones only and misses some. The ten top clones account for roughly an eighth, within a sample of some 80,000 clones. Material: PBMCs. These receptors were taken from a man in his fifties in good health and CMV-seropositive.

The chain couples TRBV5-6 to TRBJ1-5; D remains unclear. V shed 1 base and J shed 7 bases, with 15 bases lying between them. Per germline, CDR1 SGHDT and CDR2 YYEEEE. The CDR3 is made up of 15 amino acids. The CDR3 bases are TGTGCCAGCAGCTTGCGCGGGCTTGCACCGCAGCCCCAGCATTTT. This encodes CASSLRGLAPQPQHF.

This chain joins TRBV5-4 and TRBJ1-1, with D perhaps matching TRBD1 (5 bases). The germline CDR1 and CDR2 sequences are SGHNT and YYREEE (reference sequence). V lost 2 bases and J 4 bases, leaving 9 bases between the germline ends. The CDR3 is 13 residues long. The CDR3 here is CASSFRQSTEAFF. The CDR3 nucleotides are TGTGCCAGCAGCTTCCGACAGAGCACTGAAGCTTTCTTT. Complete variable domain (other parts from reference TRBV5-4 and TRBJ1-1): ETGVTQSPTHLIKTRGQQVTLRCSSQSGHNTVSWYQQALGQGPQFIFQYYREEENGRGNFPPRFSGLQFPNYSSELNVNALELDDSALYLCASSFRQSTEAFFGQGTRLTVV.

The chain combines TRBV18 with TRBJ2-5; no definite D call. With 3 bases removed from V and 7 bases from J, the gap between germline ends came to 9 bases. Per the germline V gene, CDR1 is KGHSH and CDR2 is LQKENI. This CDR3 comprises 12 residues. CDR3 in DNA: TGTGCCAGCTCACCCCGAGGCGGGACCCAGTACTTC. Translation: CASSPRGGTQYF.

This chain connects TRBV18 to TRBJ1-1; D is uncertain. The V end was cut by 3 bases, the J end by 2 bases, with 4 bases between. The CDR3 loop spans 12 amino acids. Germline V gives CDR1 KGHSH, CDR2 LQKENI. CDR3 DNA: TGTGCCAGCTCACCCTCTAACACTGAAGCTTTCTTT. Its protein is CASSPSNTEAFF. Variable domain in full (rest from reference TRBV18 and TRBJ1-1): NAGVMQNPRHLVRRRGQEARLRCSPMKGHSHVYWYRQLPEEGLKFMVYLQKENIIDESGMPKERFSAEFPKEGPSILRIQQVVRGDSAAYFCASSPSNTEAFFGQGTRLTVV.

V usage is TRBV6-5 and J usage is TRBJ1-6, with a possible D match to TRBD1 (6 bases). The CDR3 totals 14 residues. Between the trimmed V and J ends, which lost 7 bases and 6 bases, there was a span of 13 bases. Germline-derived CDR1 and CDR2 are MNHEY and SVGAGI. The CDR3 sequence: CASTRGQLNSPLHF. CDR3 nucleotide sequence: TGTGCCAGCACACGCGGACAGCTTAATTCACCCCTCCACTTT.

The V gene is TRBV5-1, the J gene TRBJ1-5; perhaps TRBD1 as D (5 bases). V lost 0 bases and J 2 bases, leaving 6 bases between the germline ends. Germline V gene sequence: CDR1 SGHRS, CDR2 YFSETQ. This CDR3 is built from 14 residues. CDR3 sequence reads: CASSLAGGNQPQHF. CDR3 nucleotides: TGCGCCAGCAGCTTGGCGGGGGGCAATCAGCCCCAGCATTTT.

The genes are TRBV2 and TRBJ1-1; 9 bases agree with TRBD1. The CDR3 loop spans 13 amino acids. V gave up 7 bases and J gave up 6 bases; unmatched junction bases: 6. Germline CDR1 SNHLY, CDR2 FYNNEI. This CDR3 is CASKTGDRAEAFF. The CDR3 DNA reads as TGTGCCAGCAAGACGGGGGACAGGGCTGAAGCTTTCTTT.

As DNA, the CDR3 is TGTGCCAGCAGCTCTGACAGGGAGAGAAACATTCAGTACTTC. Translated: CASSSDRERNIQYF. The V and J genes are TRBV7-9 and TRBJ2-4, with 7 bases matching TRBD1. After removal of 4 bases from V and 6 bases from J, the junction contained 6 bases not matched to a gene. The CDR3 has 14 amino acids. Germline V gene lookup returns CDR1 SEHNR and CDR2 FQNEAQ (reference sequence). The whole variable domain, remainder taken from reference TRBV7-9 and TRBJ2-4, is DTGVSQNPRHKITKRGQNVTFRCDPISEHNRLYWYRQTLGQGPEFLTYFQNEAQLEKSRLLSDRFSAERPKGSFSTLEIQRTEQGDSAMYLCASSSDRERNIQYFGAGTRLSVL.

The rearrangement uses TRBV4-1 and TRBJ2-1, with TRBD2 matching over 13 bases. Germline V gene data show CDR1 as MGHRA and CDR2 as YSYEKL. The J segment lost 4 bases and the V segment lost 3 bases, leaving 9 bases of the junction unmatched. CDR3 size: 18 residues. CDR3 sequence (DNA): TGCGCCAGCAGCCATACCGGGACTAGCGGGGAACTTTACAATGAGCAGTTCTTC. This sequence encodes CASSHTGTSGELYNEQFF.

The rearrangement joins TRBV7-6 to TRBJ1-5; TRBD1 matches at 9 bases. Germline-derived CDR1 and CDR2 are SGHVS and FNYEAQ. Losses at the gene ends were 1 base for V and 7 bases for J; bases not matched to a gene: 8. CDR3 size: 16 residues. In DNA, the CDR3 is TGTGCCAGCAGCTTAGGGGGACAGGGAAGCGGACAGCCCCAGCATTTT. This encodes CASSLGGQGSGQPQHF.

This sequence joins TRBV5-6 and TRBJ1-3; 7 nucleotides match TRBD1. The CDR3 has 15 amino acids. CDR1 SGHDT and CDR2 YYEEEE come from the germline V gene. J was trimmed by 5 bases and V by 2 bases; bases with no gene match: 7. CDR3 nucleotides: TGTGCCAGCAGCTTAGGGGGCTTAGAGCGAAACACCATATATTTT. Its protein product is CASSLGGLERNTIYF.

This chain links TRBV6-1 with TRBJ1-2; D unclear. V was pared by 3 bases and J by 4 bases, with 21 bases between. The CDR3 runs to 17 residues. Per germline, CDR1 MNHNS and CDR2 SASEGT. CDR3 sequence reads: CASSEWTLRGYVYGYTF. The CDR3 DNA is TGTGCCAGCAGTGAGTGGACGCTAAGAGGGTACGTCTATGGCTACACCTTC.